This T cell receptor beta chain stems from a study of T cells in Graves' hyperthyroidism and ophthalmopathy. This clonotype was counted ten times or more. Germline assignment: CDR1 MDHEN and CDR2 SYDVKM. Trimming cost V 8 bases and J 1 base, with 8 bases left between them. The length of the CDR3 is 13 residues. TCR beta CDR3 sequences were amplified from RNA transcripts. First-round RT-PCR targeting the TCR CDR3 was performed with the HTBI primer set. Each CDR3 protein is one row after TCRdb ran MiXCR on the multiplex PCR reads. The sample has hundreds of thousands of distinct CDR3 sequences; around a quarter are singletons.

The rearrangement uses TRBV28 and TRBJ2-2; D not certain. This receptor was taken from a woman between 25 and 40 years old with Graves' ophthalmopathy. The sequenced sample consisted of blood. The DNA for the CDR3 is TGTGCCAGCGGAGACATGAACACCGGGGAGCTGTTTTTT. Translating gives CASGDMNTGELFF.